These 28 T cell receptor beta chains originate from one sample sequenced in a study of blood T cell repertoires in COVID-19. Libraries were prepared by immunoSEQ multiplex PCR; TCRdb keeps only in-frame clonotypes and omits some of them. The table lists tens of thousands of clones, around four fifths of them singletons. Sequencing input: peripheral blood. The receptor source for this set is a man aged 65-85 years with acute or convalescent COVID-19.

This chain uses TRBV12-3 or TRBV12-4 with TRBJ2-5; a possible D gene is TRBD1 (6 bases). The ends were cut back, 8 bases at V and 3 bases at J, with 13 bases in the middle. The CDR3 runs to 13 residues. CDR3 nucleotide sequence: TGTGCCAGCTCCTGGGGGCACGAAGAGACCCAGTACTTC. Amino acids: CASSWGHEETQYF.

The chain joins TRBV7-8 to TRBJ2-7; D is undetermined. The CDR3 sequence is 14 residues long. Deletions cut 1 base from V and 0 bases from J, with 7 bases between. Germline lookup yields CDR1 SGHVS and CDR2 FQNEAQ. CDR3 in DNA: TGTGCCAGCAGCTTAGTCGGTCCCTCCTACGAGCAGTACTTC. Its protein product is CASSLVGPSYEQYF.

The CDR3 loop is CSTGERDEQYF. The CDR3 nucleotides are TGCAGCACAGGCGAGAGGGACGAGCAGTACTTC. The rearrangement joins TRBV29-1 to TRBJ2-7; D could derive from TRBD1 or TRBD2 (5 bases each). The CDR3 runs 11 residues. Germline lookup yields CDR1 SQVTM and CDR2 ANQGSEA. Between the trimmed V and J ends, which lost 8 bases and 5 bases, there was a span of 13 bases.

The chain joins TRBV7-2 to TRBJ2-3; 7 bases agree with TRBD2. Germline V gene data show CDR1 as SGHTA and CDR2 as FQGNSA. Trimming at V came to 4 bases and at J to 6 bases, leaving 1 base not matched to a gene. The CDR3 spans 12 residues. The CDR3 nucleotides are TGTGCCAGCAGCTCCGGGGGGGATACGCAGTATTTT. Its protein product is CASSSGGDTQYF.

J is TRBJ2-7 and V is TRBV28; TRBD1 matches 8 bases. Trimming at V came to 7 bases and at J to 5 bases, leaving 10 bases not matched to a gene. The CDR3 covers 14 residues. The V gene's germline CDR1 is MDHEN and CDR2 SYDVKM. The DNA of the CDR3 is TGTGCCAGCAAGCAGACAGGGGATGCCCACGAGCAGTACTTC. Translated, it gives CASKQTGDAHEQYF.

The chain links TRBV9 to TRBJ1-1, with D perhaps TRBD1 (5 bases). Trimming took 4 bases from V and 0 from J, leaving 13 bases between them. The CDR3 spans 15 residues. CDR1 is SGDLS and CDR2 is YYNGEE in the germline V gene. In DNA form, the CDR3 reads TGTGCCAGCAGCCAGACATCGGGGGTGAACACTGAAGCTTTCTTT. Translation: CASSQTSGVNTEAFF.

The genes are TRBV5-1 and TRBJ1-6, with TRBD1 identical over 8 bases. Germline CDR1 reads SGHRS; CDR2 reads YFSETQ. Losses at the gene ends were 5 bases for V and 7 bases for J; bases not matched to a gene: 11. The CDR3 length is 16 residues. As DNA, the CDR3 is TGCGCCAGCAGGCATGGGACAGGCGTCATAAATTCACCCCTCCACTTT. It codes for CASRHGTGVINSPLHF.

V gene TRBV15 combines with J gene TRBJ2-7; D ambiguous. Trimming removed 4 bases at V and 0 bases at J, with 4 bases between. Germline assignment: CDR1 LNHNV and CDR2 YYDKDF (reference sequence). There are 12 residues in the CDR3. CDR3: CATSKSSYEQYF. CDR3 DNA sequence: TGTGCCACCAGCAAGAGCTCCTACGAGCAGTACTTC.

This clone appeared a few times. Sequence at one end of the junction differs from germline and may be a read error. The chain is built from TRBV9 and TRBJ2-1; D is perhaps TRBD1 (7 bases). The CDR3 runs to 13 residues. Germline V CDR1 and CDR2: SGDLS, YYNGEE. DNA for the CDR3: TGTGCCAGCAGCGTACAGGGGGGCCCAGAGCGGTTCTTC. Its protein is CASSVQGGPERFF.

The CDR3 loop is CASSTYRGSYYGYTF. As DNA, the CDR3 is TGCGCCAGCAGCACGTACAGGGGAAGCTACTATGGCTACACCTTC. The V and J genes are TRBV5-1 and TRBJ1-2, with 7 bases fitting TRBD1. The CDR3 extends over 15 amino acids. The V gene end was trimmed by 4 bases and the J gene end by 3 bases; junction bases not matched to a gene: 9. Looked up from germline, CDR1 is SGHRS and CDR2 is YFSETQ.

The chain is built from TRBV19 and TRBJ1-5; 7 bases are shared with TRBD1. The CDR3 covers 15 residues. After removal of 7 bases from V and 7 bases from J, the junction contained 13 bases not matched to a gene. CDR1 and CDR2 from the germline V gene are LNHDA and SQIVND (reference sequence). In DNA, the CDR3 is TGTGCCAGTATCCTAGGGGGCGCGGGCTCGCAGCCCCAGCATTTT. This codes for CASILGGAGSQPQHF.

This chain joins TRBV11-2 and TRBJ1-2; 8 nucleotides align to TRBD1. This CDR3 comprises 15 residues. V was pared by 6 bases and J by 5 bases, with 11 bases of the junction left unmatched. Germline assignment: CDR1 SGHAT and CDR2 FQNNGV. For the CDR3, the DNA is TGTGCCAGCAGAGACAGGGGCGCGGCAGGGTATGGCTACACCTTC. Translation: CASRDRGAAGYGYTF.

This clone has a handful of counts. The chain has TRBV2 and TRBJ1-6, with D possibly being TRBD1 (6 bases). This CDR3 contains 14 residues. The V and J ends lost 1 base and 11 bases respectively, with 12 bases between them. CDR1 is SNHLY and CDR2 is FYNNEI in the germline V gene. The CDR3 protein is CASSEEQGWAPLHF. CDR3 sequence (DNA): TGTGCCAGCAGTGAAGAACAGGGTTGGGCACCCCTCCACTTT. Supplemented by reference TRBV2 and TRBJ1-6, the full variable domain reads EPEVTQTPSHQVTQMGQEVILRCVPISNHLYFYWYRQILGQKVEFLVSFYNNEISEKSEIFDDQFSVERPDGSNFTLKIRSTKLEDSAMYFCASSEEQGWAPLHFGNGTRLTVT.

The table lists this clone with a few counts. This chain links TRBV3-1 (or the pseudogene TRBV3-2) with TRBJ2-5, with 8 positions matching TRBD2. After removal of 8 bases from V and 5 bases from J, the junction contained 10 bases not matched to a gene. The CDR3 runs to 14 residues. Germline CDR1 reads LGHDT; CDR2 reads YNNKEL (reference sequence). The CDR3 bases are TGTGCCAGCGGAGCAGCGGGGGAGGGGGAGACCCAGTACTTC. Translation gives CASGAAGEGETQYF.

This clone was seen once. The V gene is TRBV5-1, the J gene TRBJ2-5; 11 positions agree with TRBD2. The V and J ends lost 9 bases and 2 bases, in that order; junction bases with no gene match: 9. Germline V gene lookup returns CDR1 SGHRS and CDR2 YFSETQ. The CDR3 contains 15 residues. CDR3 bases: TGCGCCACCAAAGGAGCTAGCGGGGGGCAAGAGACCCAGTACTTC. Amino acid sequence: CATKGASGGQETQYF.

The chain joins TRBV10-3 to TRBJ2-2; tentatively, D is TRBD1 (5 bases). The CDR3 sequence is 14 residues long. Germline loops: CDR1 ENHRY, CDR2 SYGVKD. V was trimmed by 10 bases and J by 0 bases, leaving 12 bases between them. CDR3 loop: CATKWGPNTGELFF. The CDR3 bases are TGTGCCACTAAGTGGGGCCCGAACACCGGGGAGCTGTTTTTT.

This clone was picked up a small number of times. The CDR3 DNA reads TGCAGCGTGGCGGCAGGACAGACGCAGTACTTC. Translating gives CSVAAGQTQYF. The chain combines TRBV29-1 with TRBJ2-7, with TRBD1 as a possible D gene (6 bases). Trimming removed 6 bases at V and 9 bases at J, with 15 bases between. Germline CDR1 SQVTM, CDR2 ANQGSEA. The CDR3 contains 11 residues.

This chain uses TRBV6-5 with TRBJ2-7; the match to TRBD1 covers 8 bases. Germline V CDR1 and CDR2: MNHEY, SVGAGI. The CDR3 spans 14 residues. V lost 6 bases, J lost 0 bases, and 4 bases stayed unmatched. This CDR3 reads CASRRQGSSYEQYF. The CDR3 DNA follows: TGTGCCAGCAGGCGACAGGGGAGCTCCTACGAGCAGTACTTC.

DNA of the CDR3: TGTGCCAGCAGTTACGAGATATACGAGCAGTACTTC. Protein: CASSYEIYEQYF. J is TRBJ2-7 and V is TRBV6-2 or TRBV6-3, with unresolved D. The ends were cut back, 2 bases at V and 4 bases at J, with 6 bases in the middle. The CDR3 loop spans 12 amino acids. Germline CDR1 and CDR2: MNHEY and SVGEGT.

The V gene is TRBV5-6, the J gene TRBJ2-3; 12 nucleotides line up with TRBD2. V gave up 3 bases and J gave up 6 bases; unmatched junction bases: 8. This CDR3 spans 16 amino acids. CDR1 and CDR2 from the germline V gene are SGHDT and YYEEEE. Written as DNA, the CDR3 is TGTGCCAGCAGCTCTGGACTAGCGGGGCCGCGGGATACGCAGTATTTT. The encoded protein is CASSSGLAGPRDTQYF.

J is TRBJ2-3 and V is TRBV11-2; 9 nucleotides agree with TRBD1. Germline CDR1 and CDR2: SGHAT and FQNNGV. There are 13 residues in the CDR3. Unmatched junction bases numbered 0, after V lost 3 bases and J lost 5 bases. CDR3 sequence (DNA): TGTGCCAGCAGCTTGGGACAGGGAGATACGCAGTATTTT. This sequence encodes CASSLGQGDTQYF. Using reference TRBV11-2 and TRBJ2-3 for the parts outside the CDR3, the full variable domain is EAGVAQSPRYKIIEKRQSVAFWCNPISGHATLYWYQQILGQGPKLLIQFQNNGVVDDSQLPKDRFSAERLKGVDSTLKIQPAKLEDSAVYLCASSLGQGDTQYFGPGTRLTVL.

The V call is TRBV3-1 (or the pseudogene TRBV3-2), the J call TRBJ2-1; 7 bases map to TRBD1. This CDR3 comprises 16 residues. The germline gives CDR1 LGHDT, CDR2 YNNKEL (reference sequence). With 6 bases clipped from V and 9 bases from J, the junction kept 17 bases outside the gene matches. CDR3 DNA: TGTGCCAGCAGTCACAGCCAAACAGGGGTATGGGGTGAGCAGTTCTTC. Translated, it gives CASSHSQTGVWGEQFF.

This clone was seen more than once but under ten times. The gene calls are TRBV18 and TRBJ1-5, with 8 bases lining up with TRBD1. The CDR3 runs 15 residues. The junction had 8 bases not matched to a gene; V was cut back by 3 bases and J by 7 bases. The germline CDR1 and CDR2 sequences are KGHSH and LQKENI. The CDR3 DNA sequence: TGTGCCAGCTCACCTAGGGACAGGCTCAGCCAGCCCCAGCATTTT. The encoded protein is CASSPRDRLSQPQHF.

This clone was seen only a few times. The rearrangement links TRBV6-5 to TRBJ2-1; 8 bases match TRBD1. Unmatched junction bases numbered 6, after V lost 4 bases and J lost 4 bases. The CDR3 loop spans 15 amino acids. Germline V gene sequence: CDR1 MNHEY, CDR2 SVGAGI. The CDR3 DNA sequence: TGTGCCAGCAGTTTCACGGACAGGGTTTACAATGAGCAGTTCTTC. Protein: CASSFTDRVYNEQFF.

The chain has TRBV28 and TRBJ2-5, with D possibly TRBD1 on 6 matching bases. The germline gives CDR1 MDHEN, CDR2 SYDVKM. CDR3 size: 16 residues. The V gene lost 5 bases and the J gene lost 3 bases, with 19 bases spanning the gap. The CDR3 sequence is CASSQGSGDREETQYF. The DNA of the CDR3 is TGTGCCAGCAGTCAGGGGAGCGGTGACCGGGAAGAGACCCAGTACTTC.

A single count supports this clone. The chain couples TRBV3-1 (or the pseudogene TRBV3-2) to TRBJ2-5; possibly TRBD2 for D (7 bases). Trimming removed 0 bases at V and 5 bases at J, with 16 bases between. The CDR3 sequence is 16 residues long. Germline V gene lookup returns CDR1 LGHDT and CDR2 YNNKEL (reference sequence). The CDR3 sequence is CASSQDRAGAVETQYF. The CDR3, as DNA: TGTGCCAGCAGCCAAGATCGGGCGGGGGCGGTGGAGACCCAGTACTTC.

The chain employs TRBV18 and TRBJ2-1, with D possibly being TRBD1 (6 bases). The CDR3 length is 13 residues. Per germline, CDR1 KGHSH and CDR2 LQKENI. Trimming left V 5 bases short and J 8 bases short, with 13 bases between. CDR3 sequence (DNA): TGTGCCAGCTCAAGACAGTCAGGGGATGAGCAGTTCTTC. Translating gives CASSRQSGDEQFF.

This clone is a singleton in its sample. J is TRBJ1-5 and V is TRBV4-1, with D hard to call. In germline, CDR1 is MGHRA, CDR2 YSYEKL. The V end was cut by 1 base, the J end by 2 bases, with 12 bases between. The CDR3 length is 16 residues. The CDR3 DNA is TGCGCCAGCAGCCAAGTCCTCGGAGGTGGCAATCAGCCCCAGCATTTT. This codes for CASSQVLGGGNQPQHF.